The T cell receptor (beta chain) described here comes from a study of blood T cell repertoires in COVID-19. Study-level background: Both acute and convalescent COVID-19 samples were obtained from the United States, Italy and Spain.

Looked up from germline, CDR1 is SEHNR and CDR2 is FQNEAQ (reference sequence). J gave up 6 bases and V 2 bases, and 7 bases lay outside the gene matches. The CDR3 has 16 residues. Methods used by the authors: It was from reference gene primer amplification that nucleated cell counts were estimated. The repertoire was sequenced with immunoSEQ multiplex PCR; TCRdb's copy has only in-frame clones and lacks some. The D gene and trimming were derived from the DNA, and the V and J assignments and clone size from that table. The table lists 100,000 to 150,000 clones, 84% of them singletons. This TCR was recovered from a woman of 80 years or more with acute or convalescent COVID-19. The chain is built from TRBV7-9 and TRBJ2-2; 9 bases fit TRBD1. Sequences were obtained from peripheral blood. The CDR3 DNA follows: TGTGCCAGCAGCTTACCTGGGACAGGGTTCGCCGGGGAGCTGTTTTTT. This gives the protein CASSLPGTGFAGELFF.